The 8 T cell receptor beta chains listed next were all sequenced from one sample in a study of CD8 T cells in ankylosing spondylitis. TCRdb re-analysed the 5' RACE reads in MiXCR, keeping a single row per CDR3 protein. The data contain 250,000 to 400,000 distinct CDR3 sequences, around 10% of them seen just once; the ten biggest clones take up 9.1%. Sequencing was done on a sample of blood, either unsorted or a sorted T cell fraction (not recorded which). These receptor sequences come from a female donor with ankylosing spondylitis or in good health (not recorded which).

The sample holds many counts of this clonotype. The DNA of the CDR3 is TGCAGTGCTAGGAGGACAGCAAAAGAGACCCAGTACTTC. Its translation is CSARRTAKETQYF. The chain employs TRBV20-1 and TRBJ2-5; maybe TRBD1 (6 bases). Trimming removed 3 bases at V and 3 bases at J, with 11 bases between. Germline loops: CDR1 DFQATT, CDR2 SNEGSKA (reference sequence). This CDR3 is 13 amino acids long.

This clonotype was seen ten or more times. This chain connects TRBV3-1 to TRBJ1-6; the match to TRBD1 covers 8 bases. The J segment lost 9 bases and the V segment lost 0 bases, leaving 13 bases of the junction unmatched. The CDR3 spans 18 residues. Germline CDR1 reads LGHDT; CDR2 reads YNNKEL (reference sequence). The CDR3 loop reads CASSQDRDRLTKGSPLHF. The CDR3 nucleotides are TGTGCCAGCAGCCAAGACCGGGACAGGCTAACGAAGGGTTCACCCCTCCACTTT.

This clonotype was observed many times. The chain uses TRBV12-3 or TRBV12-4 and TRBJ2-1, with 11 bases that match TRBD2. The CDR3 contains 14 residues. Losses at the gene ends were 6 bases for V and 6 bases for J; bases not matched to a gene: 4. The CDR3 is CASSRLAGPNEQFF. The CDR3 nucleotides read TGTGCCAGCAGCCGACTAGCGGGGCCCAATGAGCAGTTCTTC.

Ten or more counts support this clonotype. The V and J genes are TRBV5-1 and TRBJ1-5; no firm D call. CDR1 is SGHRS and CDR2 is YFSETQ in the germline V gene. The CDR3 covers 15 residues. The V and J ends lost 5 bases and 4 bases respectively, with 16 bases between them. The CDR3 region has the DNA TGCGCCAGCAGGCCTGAAACGGGAGATAATCAGCCCCAGCATTTT. It is translated as CASRPETGDNQPQHF.

CDR3 protein: CASSLEGWTTPVNEQFF. CDR3 sequence (DNA): TGTGCCAGCAGCCTTGAAGGTTGGACTACCCCAGTCAATGAGCAGTTCTTC. This chain connects TRBV6-1 to TRBJ2-1, with D tentatively TRBD2 (6 bases). The CDR3 loop spans 17 amino acids. Germline CDR1 and CDR2: MNHNS and SASEGT. V shed 6 bases and J shed 6 bases, with 24 bases lying between them.

This clonotype was seen ten or more times. The chain uses TRBV4-3 and TRBJ2-1; possible D gene TRBD1, 5 bases. The V end lost 0 bases, the J end lost 4 bases, and 13 bases lay between the germline ends. The CDR3 is 16 amino acids. The germline gives CDR1 LGHNA, CDR2 YSLEER. The chain's CDR3 is CASSQEFSYRYNEQFF. In nucleotides, the CDR3 is TGCGCCAGCAGCCAAGAGTTCTCTTACAGGTACAATGAGCAGTTCTTC.

This clonotype occurred a few times. The J gene is TRBJ2-7, the V gene TRBV20-1; TRBD1 matches at 7 bases. Per the germline V gene, CDR1 is DFQATT and CDR2 is SNEGSKA (reference sequence). V dropped 4 bases and J dropped 6; count of bases not matched to a gene: 6. CDR3 length: 12 amino acids. The CDR3 DNA reads TGCAGTGCTATTTCCGGGACAGCCGAGCAGTACTTC. The encoded protein is CSAISGTAEQYF.

The table lists this clonotype with many counts. This rearrangement joins TRBV29-1 to TRBJ2-5, with 7 bases aligning to TRBD1. There are 17 residues in the CDR3. Germline values: CDR1 SQVTM, CDR2 ANQGSEA. Trimming removed 4 bases from V and 3 bases from J; junction bases left unmatched: 17. CDR3 bases: TGCAGCGTTGCGCCACTACGGACAGGCGATGGAAAAGAGACCCAGTACTTC. It is translated as CSVAPLRTGDGKETQYF.